The present entry profiles one T cell receptor (beta chain) with its context. Its antigen is still unknown. These data originate in a study of T cell responses to AZD1222 COVID-19 vaccine. Study findings and constraints: The sample set comprised mostly white British donors with more females, and clonal diversity was possibly underestimated. Spike-specific TCR breadth rose after two AZD1222 doses, and depth rose as well.

Trimming stripped 1 base from V and 1 base from J, with 13 bases between. The germline CDR1 and CDR2 sequences are LGHNA and YSLEER. The CDR3 is 17 residues long. Here immunoSEQ multiplex PCR was the method, and the copy in TCRdb shows in-frame clones only, minus some. The data show around 180,000 clones, around 88% seen once. The clonotype originates from an adult in good health. This specimen was peripheral blood, taken on day 0 of AZD1222 vaccination. The V and J genes are TRBV4-3 and TRBJ2-2, with D perhaps TRBD2 (6 bases). The CDR3 region is CASSQARDSGNTGELFF. DNA of the CDR3: TGCGCCAGCAGCCAAGCCCGGGACTCGGGGAACACCGGGGAGCTGTTTTTT.